This T cell receptor beta chain was found in a study of neurological immune-mediated disorders. Ten or more counts support this clonotype. The antigen is undetermined. Notes on the study in general: It was HTLV-1-associated myelopathy that showed the most TCR clonal expansion, while multiple sclerosis showed the least, falling below healthy controls. The expanded clones of different subjects shared no CDR3 amino acid sequences (suggesting private repertoires in all groups).

CDR1 is MGHRA, CDR2 YSYEKL, per germline. This CDR3 has 13 residues. The V end was cut by 1 base, the J end by 5 bases, with 8 bases between. Time point of the sample: longitudinal time-point 3. Synthesis of cDNA was carried out by template-switch 5'RACE. The reaction used 10-nucleotide random UMIs. From 15-18 subjects, every sequencing run obtained over 200 million TCR-beta sequences. TCRdb re-analysed the 5' RACE reads in MiXCR, keeping a single row per CDR3 protein. The sample holds about 99,000 distinct CDR3 sequences, 10% to 12% seen once. The specimen was PBMCs. J is TRBJ1-2 and V is TRBV4-1, with D possibly TRBD1 on 5 matching bases. The TCR sequence derives from a female donor with HTLV-1-associated myelopathy (HAM/TSP). CDR3: CASSQGGPYGYTF. CDR3 bases: TGCGCCAGCAGCCAAGGGGGACCATATGGCTACACCTTC.